This T cell receptor (beta chain) came from a study of metastatic and nonmetastatic thyroid tumors. Through MiXCR, TCRdb re-clonotyped the PCR reads. Here the sample spans thousands of clones, about 30% being singletons. This clone was observed many times. Its specificity is not known. This CDR3 has 12 residues. Trimming took 3 bases from V and 15 from J; bases not matched to a gene: 6. Every patient underwent thyroid surgery untreated. Study-wide results and caveats: Reports indicated that malignant thyroid tumors showed significantly higher TCR beta diversity than benign nodules did, in blood and tumor.

This receptor was taken from a female donor with papillary thyroid cancer or a benign thyroid nodule (not recorded which). Some clones in this sample may be carry-over from other donors' samples. This chain connects TRBV12-3 or TRBV12-4 to TRBJ2-1; 9 bases map to TRBD1. Source material: adjacent normal tissue. CDR3 DNA: TGTGCCAGCAGTTTGGCCGGGACAGGGTGGTTCTTC. Residues: CASSLAGTGWFF.